This T cell receptor beta chain stems from a study of spatial heterogeneity in lung cancer. Background on the study: The donors, 70 or so patients with untreated early-stage non-small cell lung cancer, provided the samples. Available follow-up PBMC samples, collected a median of about 25 months post-resection, were sequenced. Overall study results and limits: Relative to follow-up, resection was when ubiquitous expanded tumor TCRs appeared more in blood.

Time point here: blood at routine non-recurrence follow-up after resection. The input material, whole RNA from tumor, nontumor lung or frozen PBMC, was sequenced unsorted. TCRdb called the 5' RACE reads again in MiXCR, with one record for every CDR3 protein. This table holds approximately 27,000 distinct CDR3 sequences, 5% to 6% found once. This clonotype was observed at least ten times. Antigen: not known. Germline CDR1 and CDR2: SGHRS and YFSETQ. The V end lost 0 bases, the J end lost 8 bases, and 11 bases lay between the germline ends. CDR3 length: 13 amino acids. The sample here was PBMCs, taken at follow-up. The TCR originated in a male donor with early-stage non-small cell lung cancer. V and J are TRBV5-1 and TRBJ1-2; D not certain. The CDR3 protein is CASSLDVAGGYTF. The CDR3 DNA follows: TGCGCCAGCAGCTTGGATGTGGCGGGAGGCTACACCTTC.